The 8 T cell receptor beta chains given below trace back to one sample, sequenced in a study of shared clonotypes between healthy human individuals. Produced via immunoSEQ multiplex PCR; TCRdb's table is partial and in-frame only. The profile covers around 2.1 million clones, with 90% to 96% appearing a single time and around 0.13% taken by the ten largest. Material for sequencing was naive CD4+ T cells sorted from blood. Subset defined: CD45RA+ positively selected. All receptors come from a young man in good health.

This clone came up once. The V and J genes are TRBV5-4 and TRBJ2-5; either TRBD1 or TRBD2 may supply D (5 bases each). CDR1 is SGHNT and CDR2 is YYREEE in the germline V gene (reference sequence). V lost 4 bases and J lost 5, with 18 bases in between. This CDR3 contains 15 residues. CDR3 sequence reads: CASSQRGGSVETQYF. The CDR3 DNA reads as TGTGCCAGCAGCCAAAGGGGCGGGTCTGTGGAGACCCAGTACTTC.

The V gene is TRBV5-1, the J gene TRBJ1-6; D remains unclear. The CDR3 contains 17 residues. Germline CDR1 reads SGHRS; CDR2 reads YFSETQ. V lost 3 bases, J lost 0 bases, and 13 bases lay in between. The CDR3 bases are TGCGCCAGCAGCTCCCGGACCCTGAGCTCCTATAATTCACCCCTCCACTTT. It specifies CASSSRTLSSYNSPLHF.

CDR3 protein: CASSQGSTVALYGYTF. CDR3 in DNA: TGCGCCAGCAGCCAAGGCTCAACAGTAGCTCTCTATGGCTACACCTTC. The chain carries TRBV4-3 and TRBJ1-2; no clear D gene. This CDR3 has 16 residues. Looked up from germline, CDR1 is LGHNA and CDR2 is YSLEER. V was pared by 1 base and J by 4 bases, with 16 bases between.

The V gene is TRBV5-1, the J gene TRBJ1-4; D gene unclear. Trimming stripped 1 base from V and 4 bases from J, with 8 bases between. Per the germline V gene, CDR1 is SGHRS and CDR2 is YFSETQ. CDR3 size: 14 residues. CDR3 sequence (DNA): TGCGCCAGCAGCTTGTATGGTGATAATGAAAAACTGTTTTTT. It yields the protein CASSLYGDNEKLFF.

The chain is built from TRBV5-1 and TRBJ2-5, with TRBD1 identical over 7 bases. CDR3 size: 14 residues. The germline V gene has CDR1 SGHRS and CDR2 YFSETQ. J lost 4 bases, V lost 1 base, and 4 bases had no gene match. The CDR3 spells CASSLSRGPETQYF. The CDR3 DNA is TGCGCCAGCAGCTTGAGTAGGGGGCCAGAGACCCAGTACTTC.

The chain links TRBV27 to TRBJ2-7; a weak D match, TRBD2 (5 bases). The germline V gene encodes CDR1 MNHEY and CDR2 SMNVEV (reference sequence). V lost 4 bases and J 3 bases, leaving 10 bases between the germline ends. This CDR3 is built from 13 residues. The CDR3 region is CASSSLLGYEQYF. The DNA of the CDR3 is TGTGCCAGCAGTTCGTTACTAGGCTACGAGCAGTACTTC.

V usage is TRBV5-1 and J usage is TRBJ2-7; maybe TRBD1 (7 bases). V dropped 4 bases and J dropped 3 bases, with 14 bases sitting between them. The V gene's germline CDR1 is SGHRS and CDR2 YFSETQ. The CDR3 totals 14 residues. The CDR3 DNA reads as TGCGCCAGCAGCGACTCAGGGGGGAACTACGAGCAGTACTTC. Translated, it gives CASSDSGGNYEQYF.

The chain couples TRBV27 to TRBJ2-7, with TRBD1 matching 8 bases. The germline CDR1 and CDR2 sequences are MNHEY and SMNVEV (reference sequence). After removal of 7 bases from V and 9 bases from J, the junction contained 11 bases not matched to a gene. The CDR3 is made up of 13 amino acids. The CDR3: CASTGHWGQVQYF. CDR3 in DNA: TGTGCCAGCACGGGACATTGGGGACAGGTGCAGTACTTC.